The clone carrying this T cell receptor (beta chain) came up once. The sample belongs to a study of T cells in Graves' hyperthyroidism and ophthalmopathy. The V gene end was trimmed by 5 bases and the J gene end by 6 bases; junction bases not matched to a gene: 3. CDR1 and CDR2 from the germline V gene are SGHTA and FQGNSA. This CDR3 spans 16 amino acids. Amplified regions were TCR beta CDR3 sequences from RNA transcripts. TCR CDR3 regions were first amplified by RT-PCR with HTBI primers. TCRdb fed the multiplex PCR reads into MiXCR, producing one record per CDR3 protein. In the table there are roughly 700,000 distinct CDR3 sequences, roughly a third of which are singletons. Over 18 months, lack of ophthalmopathy progression marked Graves' hyperthyroidism as stable. Thyroid ultrasound, orbital computed tomography, clinical symptoms, and serum thyroxine and TRAb underpinned diagnoses. The authors obtained PBMCs from 9 to 10 ml of fresh peripheral blood.

This TCR came from a woman aged 40 to 55 with Graves' hyperthyroidism. The sequenced material came from blood. J is TRBJ2-2 and V is TRBV7-2; 16 bases match TRBD2. CDR3 region: CASSPGTSGGAGELFF. In DNA form, the CDR3 reads TGTGCCAGCAGCCCCGGGACTAGCGGGGGGGCCGGGGAGCTGTTTTTT.